This T cell receptor beta chain was found in a study of blood T cells in healthy people across ages. Each sample gave at least 6 million isolated PBMCs. CDR3 length: 12 amino acids. The germline CDR1 and CDR2 sequences are DFQATT and SNEGSKA (reference sequence). The V end lost 6 bases, the J end lost 4 bases, and 12 bases lay between the germline ends. The second PCR ran about 6 to 11 cycles with a sample-barcoded 5' primer and J-beta primers. Every sample gave at least 2.5 million paired-end reads containing CDR3. TCRdb re-analysed the 5' RACE reads in MiXCR, keeping a single row per CDR3 protein. The sample includes under 1 million distinct CDR3 sequences, around two fifths of them seen just once.

The sequence came from a man in his 60s in good health. The genes are TRBV20-1 and TRBJ1-2; D might be TRBD1 (6 bases). Sequencing was performed on blood. This chain's CDR3 is CSASRDTYGYTF. The CDR3, as DNA: TGCAGTGCCAGCCGGGACACCTATGGCTACACCTTC.